This T cell receptor (beta chain) was obtained from a study of blood T cell repertoires in COVID-19. Background on the study: Collection of acute and convalescent COVID-19 samples took place in the United States, Italy and Spain. T cells, B-cell-depleted T cells, or PBMCs supplied cDNA or gDNA.

Germline V gene lookup returns CDR1 KGHDR and CDR2 SFDVKD. V lost 3 bases to trimming and J lost 10 bases, with 18 bases between them. This CDR3 spans 14 amino acids. Original processing notes: Amplified reference gene primers provided the basis for estimating nucleated cell counts. Data came from immunoSEQ multiplex PCR; TCRdb stores just in-frame clones and leaves some out. V and J calls and clone size come straight from that table; D and trimming were deduced from the DNA. The sample lists roughly 670,000 clones, 85% to 90% seen once, with under 0.3% in the top ten. Sequenced material: peripheral blood. This receptor was obtained from a woman in her late teens or twenties with acute or convalescent COVID-19. The chain links TRBV24-1 to TRBJ2-7, with D perhaps matching TRBD2 (5 bases). CDR3 in DNA: TGTGCCACCAGTGATCCGGACTGGCCCACCCCTCAGTACTTC. Translation: CATSDPDWPTPQYF.